Listed here is a single TCR beta chain. The germline V gene encodes CDR1 MGHRA and CDR2 YSYEKL. CDR3 size: 16 residues. V lost 1 base to trimming and J lost 1 base, with 10 bases between them. The sample originates from a study of immune evolution from preneoplasia to lung adenocarcinoma. Here immunoSEQ multiplex PCR was the method, and the copy in TCRdb shows in-frame clones only, minus some. This sample has roughly 35,000 clones, with roughly 74% found just once. Specimen: FFPE invasive lung adenocarcinoma tissue. The TCR sequence derives from a person between 55 and 69 years old with lung adenocarcinoma. V is TRBV4-1 and J is TRBJ2-2; weak D call: TRBD2 (5 bases). CDR3 amino acids: CASSQALAQNTGELFF. The CDR3 nucleotides are TGCGCCAGCAGCCAAGCTTTAGCGCAGAACACCGGGGAGCTGTTTTTT.